Listed below are T cell receptor beta chains from one sample, sequenced in a study of blood T cell repertoires in COVID-19. Libraries were prepared by immunoSEQ multiplex PCR; TCRdb keeps only in-frame clonotypes and omits some of them. This sample carries approximately 360,000 clones, around 87% of them seen once, and the ten largest clones take approximately 1.9%. Sequencing was carried out using PBMCs or T cells enriched from blood (not recorded which). These receptors all stem from a man aged 35 to 55 in a cohort exposed to, infected with or recovered from COVID-19 (not recorded which). Both conserved end residues are part of each CDR3. Fields, in order: V gene, D gene, J gene, CDR3 protein. The D gene is left open where the match is weak.

>TRBV3-1/TRBV3-2|TRBD2|TRBJ2-3
CASSRPSGGSTDTQYF
>TRBV27|TRBD1|TRBJ2-7
CASSMTGAHEQYF
>TRBV20-1|.|TRBJ2-7
CSARASYEQYF
>TRBV6-6|TRBD1|TRBJ2-2
CASRRAGTGVYTGELFF
>TRBV7-9|TRBD1|TRBJ1-2
CASSLRQGVGGYTF
>TRBV24-1|.|TRBJ2-3
CATSAPSITDTQYF
>TRBV5-4|TRBD1|TRBJ1-2
CASSPQGRYGYTF
>TRBV28|TRBD2|TRBJ2-1
CASSFIAGGNNEQFF
>TRBV5-4|.|TRBJ1-3
CASSLEGHARAGNTIYF
>TRBV3-1/TRBV3-2|TRBD2|TRBJ2-3
CASSLSGRRTDTQYF
>TRBV6-5|TRBD2|TRBJ2-7
CASSYSRLAEEQYF
>TRBV7-8|TRBD2|TRBJ2-1
CASSTGLAGNNEQFF
>TRBV5-6|TRBD2|TRBJ2-1
CASSLAPSGSGEQFF
>TRBV5-1|.|TRBJ1-3
CASNEGISGNTIYF
>TRBV4-1|.|TRBJ1-2
CASSQQEQTNYGYTF
>TRBV7-6|.|TRBJ2-3
CASSRTGYRTDTQYF
>TRBV7-9|TRBD1|TRBJ2-4
CASSSDRGLQAKNIQYF
>TRBV27|.|TRBJ2-2
CASSTNLRGTGELFF
>TRBV28|TRBD1|TRBJ2-7
CASRRDSSYEQYF
>TRBV27|TRBD2|TRBJ2-7
CASSPYLGASGRAQQYF
>TRBV5-4|TRBD1|TRBJ1-2
CASSPYRTGKDGYTF